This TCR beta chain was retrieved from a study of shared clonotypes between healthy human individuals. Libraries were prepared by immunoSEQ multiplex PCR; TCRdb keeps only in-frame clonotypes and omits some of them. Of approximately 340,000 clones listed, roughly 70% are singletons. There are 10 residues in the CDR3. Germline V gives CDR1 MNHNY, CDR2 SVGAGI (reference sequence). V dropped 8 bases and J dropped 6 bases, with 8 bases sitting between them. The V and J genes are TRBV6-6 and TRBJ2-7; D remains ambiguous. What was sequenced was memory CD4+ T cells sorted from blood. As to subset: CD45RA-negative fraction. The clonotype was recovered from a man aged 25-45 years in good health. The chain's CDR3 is CASGLPEQYF. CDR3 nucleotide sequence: TGTGCCAGCGGGCTACCCGAGCAGTACTTC.